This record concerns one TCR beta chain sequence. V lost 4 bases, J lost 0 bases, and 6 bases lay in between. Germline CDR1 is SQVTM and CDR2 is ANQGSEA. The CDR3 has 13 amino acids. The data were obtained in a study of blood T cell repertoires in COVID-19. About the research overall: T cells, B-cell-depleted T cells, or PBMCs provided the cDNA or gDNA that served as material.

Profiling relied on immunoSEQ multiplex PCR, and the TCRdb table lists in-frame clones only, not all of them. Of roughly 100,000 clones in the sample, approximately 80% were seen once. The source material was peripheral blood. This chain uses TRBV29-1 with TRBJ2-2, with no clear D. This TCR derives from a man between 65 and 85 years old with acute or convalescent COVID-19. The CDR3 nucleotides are TGCAGCGTTGTTTTAACGAACACCGGGGAGCTGTTTTTT. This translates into CSVVLTNTGELFF.